These 28 T cell receptor beta chains originate from one sample sequenced in a study of shared clonotypes between healthy human individuals. TCRdb's copy holds only in-frame clones and misses some; the assay was immunoSEQ multiplex PCR. The table includes over 750,000 clones, 95% to 97% detected once. CD8 cells classed as naive were CD45RO-negative and positively selected for CCR7, excluding terminally differentiated effector memory CD45RA+ cells. The specimen sequenced was naive CD8+ T cells sorted from blood. These receptors all stem from a man aged 25-45 years in good health.

V usage is TRBV7-6 and J usage is TRBJ2-1; TRBD2 matches at 12 bases. The CDR3 is 16 amino acids. Germline CDR1 and CDR2: SGHVS and FNYEAQ. V dropped 5 bases and J dropped 7; count of bases not matched to a gene: 9. The CDR3 sequence is CASSPRLAGAINEQFF. The DNA of the CDR3 is TGTGCCAGCAGCCCCCGACTAGCGGGAGCCATTAATGAGCAGTTCTTC.

The chain couples TRBV7-2 to TRBJ2-7; 10 bases map to TRBD2. The CDR3 has 14 amino acids. V lost 4 bases and J lost 3; bases outside the gene matches: 3. Looked up from germline, CDR1 is SGHTA and CDR2 is FQGNSA. Written as DNA, the CDR3 is TGTGCCAGCAGCTCGGGACTAGCGAACTACGAGCAGTACTTC. Its protein product is CASSSGLANYEQYF.

The chain couples TRBV27 to TRBJ2-4; either TRBD1 or TRBD2 may supply D (5 bases each). In germline, CDR1 is MNHEY, CDR2 SMNVEV (reference sequence). This CDR3 spans 13 amino acids. Trimming took off 8 bases at V and 9 bases at J, with 17 bases between the two ends. The CDR3 nucleotides are TGTGCCAGCGCTGTGTCGGGGCGGACCATTCAGTACTTC. Amino acids: CASAVSGRTIQYF.

As concerns this clone: This same CDR3 is encoded by further DNA sequences in the sample. The V gene is TRBV19, the J gene TRBJ2-7, with TRBD2 matching 12 bases. The trim removed 3 bases at V and 6 bases at J, leaving 3 bases unmatched. Germline V lookup: CDR1 LNHDA, CDR2 SQIVND (reference sequence). The CDR3 contains 14 residues. CDR3 amino acids: CASSILAGGGEQYF. CDR3 coding DNA: TGTGCCAGTAGTATTCTAGCGGGAGGGGGCGAGCAGTACTTC.

V gene TRBV7-9 combines with J gene TRBJ2-1, with 8 bases lining up with TRBD2. The junction had 12 bases not matched to a gene; V was cut back by 6 bases and J by 5 bases. The CDR3 length is 16 residues. CDR1 is SEHNR, CDR2 FQNEAQ, per germline (reference sequence). The CDR3 is CASRPLPAGVNNEQFF. The CDR3 bases are TGTGCCAGCAGGCCCCTCCCAGCGGGAGTCAACAATGAGCAGTTCTTC. The whole variable domain, filled in from reference TRBV7-9 and TRBJ2-1, reads DTGVSQNPRHKITKRGQNVTFRCDPISEHNRLYWYRQTLGQGPEFLTYFQNEAQLEKSRLLSDRFSAERPKGSFSTLEIQRTEQGDSAMYLCASRPLPAGVNNEQFFGPGTRLTVL.

This sequence joins TRBV25-1 and TRBJ2-1; D remains ambiguous. Per germline, CDR1 MGHDK and CDR2 SYGVNS. CDR3 size: 15 residues. Between the trimmed V and J ends, which lost 3 bases and 0 bases, there was a span of 9 bases. Here the CDR3 DNA reads TGTGCCAGCAGTGACCTTGCAAGCTCCTACAATGAGCAGTTCTTC. Protein product: CASSDLASSYNEQFF.

The chain combines TRBV11-2 with TRBJ2-1; D perhaps matches TRBD2 (6 bases). The length of the CDR3 is 16 residues. V was cut by 7 bases and J by 6 bases, with 22 bases left in between. CDR1 SGHAT and CDR2 FQNNGV come from the germline V gene. The CDR3 reads CASTGHWAGTFNEQFF. The DNA for the CDR3 is TGTGCCAGCACGGGTCATTGGGCCGGGACTTTCAATGAGCAGTTCTTC. Variable domain in full (rest from reference TRBV11-2 and TRBJ2-1): EAGVAQSPRYKIIEKRQSVAFWCNPISGHATLYWYQQILGQGPKLLIQFQNNGVVDDSQLPKDRFSAERLKGVDSTLKIQPAKLEDSAVYLCASTGHWAGTFNEQFFGPGTRLTVL.

The rearrangement joins TRBV6-6 to TRBJ2-1; the D gene is possibly TRBD1 (5 bases). CDR1 and CDR2 from the germline V gene are MNHNY and SVGAGI (reference sequence). The CDR3 covers 15 residues. Between the trimmed V and J ends, which lost 6 bases and 2 bases, there was a span of 14 bases. CDR3 DNA: TGTGCCAGCAGCCACTACCAGGGCCCCTACAATGAGCAGTTCTTC. Its translation: CASSHYQGPYNEQFF.

The J gene is TRBJ1-1, the V gene TRBV30; 9 bases agree with TRBD1. V lost 3 bases to trimming and J lost 3 bases; unmatched junction nucleotides: 8. Germline CDR1 is GTSNPN and CDR2 is SVGIG (reference sequence). The CDR3 covers 15 residues. CDR3 residues: CAWSPGTGRDTEAFF. In DNA form, the CDR3 reads TGTGCCTGGAGCCCCGGGACAGGGCGGGACACTGAAGCTTTCTTT.

The chain carries TRBV7-2 and TRBJ1-2; 9 nucleotides match TRBD1. The V gene end was trimmed by 3 bases and the J gene end by 6 bases; junction bases not matched to a gene: 8. Per the germline V gene, CDR1 is SGHTA and CDR2 is FQGNSA. This CDR3 is built from 15 residues. CDR3 amino acids: CASSFTGGISDGYTF. CDR3 DNA: TGTGCCAGCAGCTTTACAGGGGGCATCAGCGATGGCTACACCTTC.

The V and J genes are TRBV27 and TRBJ2-1; possible D gene TRBD2, 6 bases. Germline CDR1 is MNHEY and CDR2 is SMNVEV (reference sequence). The ends were cut back, 5 bases at V and 6 bases at J, with 14 bases in the middle. CDR3 length equals 14 residues. The CDR3 coding sequence is TGTGCCAGCAGTGCGGGACTCCTCGGCAATGAGCAGTTCTTC. It is translated as CASSAGLLGNEQFF.

The chain recombines TRBV27 with TRBJ2-7; D not resolved. Germline V gene lookup returns CDR1 MNHEY and CDR2 SMNVEV (reference sequence). The CDR3 covers 16 residues. V dropped 2 bases and J dropped 0 bases, with 14 bases sitting between them. DNA for the CDR3: TGTGCCAGCAGTTTACGCGCAGATTTCATCTCCTACGAGCAGTACTTC. Translating gives CASSLRADFISYEQYF.

Only one count was recorded for this clone. The J gene is TRBJ2-7, the V gene TRBV27; 8 positions match TRBD1. J lost 6 bases, V lost 6 bases, and 10 bases had no gene match. The CDR3 has 14 residues. Germline-derived CDR1 and CDR2 are MNHEY and SMNVEV (reference sequence). The CDR3 DNA follows: TGTGCCAGCAGCTCCGGACAGGGAGGACTCGAGCAGTACTTC. It yields the protein CASSSGQGGLEQYF.

This chain connects TRBV27 to TRBJ2-1; perhaps D is TRBD1 or TRBD2 (7 bases each). Per germline, CDR1 MNHEY and CDR2 SMNVEV (reference sequence). V was clipped by 5 bases and J by 5 bases, with 16 bases between them. The CDR3 runs 15 residues. The CDR3 bases are TGTGCCAGCAGTCTTCGGGGAGGGGGCAACAATGAGCAGTTCTTC. Encoded protein: CASSLRGGGNNEQFF.

The chain has TRBV4-1 and TRBJ1-1; D uncertain. Trimming shortened V by 0 bases and J by 1 base, and 9 bases separated the two germline ends. The CDR3 has 15 residues. Germline CDR1 and CDR2: MGHRA and YSYEKL. The CDR3 region is CASSQDIRQNTEAFF. The DNA for the CDR3 is TGCGCCAGCAGCCAAGATATAAGACAGAACACTGAAGCTTTCTTT.

This sequence joins TRBV5-4 and TRBJ1-2, with D possibly being TRBD1 (5 bases). The CDR3 extends over 11 amino acids. V was shortened by 7 bases and J by 3 bases, with 7 bases between the two germline ends. The germline V gene has CDR1 SGHNT and CDR2 YYREEE (reference sequence). This CDR3 reads CASLGDYGYTF. DNA of the CDR3: TGTGCCAGCTTAGGGGACTATGGCTACACCTTC.

The chain carries TRBV5-1 and TRBJ2-5, with D tentatively TRBD1 (5 bases). The CDR3 has 14 residues. Germline V CDR1 and CDR2: SGHRS, YFSETQ. V dropped 5 bases and J dropped 5 bases, with 16 bases sitting between them. This chain's CDR3 is CASSYSVGLETQYF. Here the CDR3 DNA reads TGCGCCAGCAGTTACTCGGTGGGGCTTGAGACCCAGTACTTC.

The chain couples TRBV4-1 to TRBJ2-1; maybe TRBD2 (6 bases). Trimming stripped 1 base from V and 6 bases from J, with 10 bases between. The CDR3 has 14 residues. CDR1 MGHRA and CDR2 YSYEKL come from the germline V gene. CDR3 in amino acids: CASSQVGGPNEQFF. The CDR3 region has the DNA TGCGCCAGCAGCCAAGTTGGAGGGCCCAATGAGCAGTTCTTC.

This clone appeared once. The rearrangement links TRBV6-5 to TRBJ2-1; TRBD2 is a possible D gene (5 bases). The CDR3 runs to 15 residues. Germline lookup yields CDR1 MNHEY and CDR2 SVGAGI. V gave up 4 bases and J gave up 0 bases, with 10 bases separating them. CDR3 region: CASSSDLGSYNEQFF. The DNA for the CDR3 is TGTGCCAGCAGTTCGGACTTGGGCTCCTACAATGAGCAGTTCTTC.

The chain combines TRBV7-9 with TRBJ2-7, with D perhaps matching TRBD2 (6 bases). This CDR3 region has 15 residues. Germline V lookup: CDR1 SEHNR, CDR2 FQNEAQ (reference sequence). V lost 4 bases to trimming and J lost 3 bases, with 16 bases between them. The CDR3 DNA sequence: TGTGCCAGCAGCTCGTCTAGCGTGGGGTTCTACGAGCAGTACTTC. Translated, it gives CASSSSSVGFYEQYF.

The chain carries TRBV5-8 and TRBJ1-4; D is ambiguous. Germline CDR1 SGHTS, CDR2 YDEGEE. The CDR3 length is 14 residues. The V end was cut by 0 bases, the J end by 4 bases, with 7 bases between. CDR3 sequence (DNA): TGTGCCAGCAGCTTGGAGGAGATTAATGAAAAACTGTTTTTT. It is translated as CASSLEEINEKLFF.

The genes are TRBV5-4 and TRBJ2-3, with D perhaps matching TRBD1 (5 bases). The V gene lost 4 bases and the J gene lost 6 bases, with 15 bases spanning the gap. CDR1 SGHNT and CDR2 YYREEE come from the germline V gene (reference sequence). CDR3 length equals 14 residues. The CDR3 spells CASSPIGAADTQYF. The CDR3 DNA is TGTGCCAGCAGCCCCATTGGGGCGGCGGATACGCAGTATTTT.

CDR3 coding DNA: TGTGCCAGCAAGCGACAGGGTAATCTGGGGAAACTGTTTTTT. This codes for CASKRQGNLGKLFF. This chain joins TRBV28 and TRBJ1-4, with 7 nucleotides matching TRBD1. The CDR3 runs to 14 residues. Germline V gene data show CDR1 as MDHEN and CDR2 as SYDVKM. The ends lost 7 bases at V and 11 bases at J; junction bases unmatched: 13.

The J gene is TRBJ1-5, the V gene TRBV18; D may be TRBD1 (5 bases). CDR1 and CDR2 (germline): KGHSH, LQKENI. This CDR3 is 14 amino acids long. V lost 2 bases and J 7 bases, leaving 12 bases between the germline ends. The chain's CDR3 is CASSPEGNRQPQHF. The CDR3, as DNA: TGTGCCAGCTCACCAGAGGGGAATAGGCAGCCCCAGCATTTT.

The chain is built from TRBV19 and TRBJ2-1; D remains ambiguous. From germline, CDR1 is LNHDA and CDR2 SQIVND (reference sequence). CDR3 length: 15 residues. Trimming pared 5 bases from V and 3 bases from J, leaving 14 bases between. CDR3 nucleotide sequence: TGTGCCAGTAGTCCCCGGTCCCTCAGCTACAATGAGCAGTTCTTC. Its protein is CASSPRSLSYNEQFF.

The chain carries TRBV19 and TRBJ2-1, with D maybe TRBD2 (6 bases). Trimming pared 6 bases from V and 8 bases from J, leaving 14 bases between. Germline assignment: CDR1 LNHDA and CDR2 SQIVND (reference sequence). The CDR3 covers 13 residues. The CDR3 reads CASRRFPSDEQFF. The CDR3 region has the DNA TGTGCCAGTAGGAGGTTCCCTAGCGATGAGCAGTTCTTC.

This clone was recorded once. The rearrangement joins TRBV7-9 to TRBJ1-3; 7 positions match TRBD1. This CDR3 is built from 16 residues. Germline V gene sequence: CDR1 SEHNR, CDR2 FQNEAQ (reference sequence). V lost 4 bases and J lost 0; bases outside the gene matches: 6. Here the CDR3 reads CASSSGQSTSGNTIYF. In nucleotides, the CDR3 is TGTGCCAGCAGCTCGGGACAGTCAACCTCTGGAAACACCATATATTTT. Supplemented by reference TRBV7-9 and TRBJ1-3, the full variable domain reads DTGVSQNPRHKITKRGQNVTFRCDPISEHNRLYWYRQTLGQGPEFLTYFQNEAQLEKSRLLSDRFSAERPKGSFSTLEIQRTEQGDSAMYLCASSSGQSTSGNTIYFGEGSWLTVV.

The J gene is TRBJ2-1, the V gene TRBV5-8, with D unclear. Germline CDR1 and CDR2: SGHTS and YDEGEE. This CDR3 has 16 residues. V gave up 0 bases and J gave up 0 bases, with 10 bases separating them. The CDR3: CASSLEAGYSYNEQFF. As DNA, the CDR3 is TGTGCCAGCAGCTTGGAGGCTGGGTACTCCTACAATGAGCAGTTCTTC.